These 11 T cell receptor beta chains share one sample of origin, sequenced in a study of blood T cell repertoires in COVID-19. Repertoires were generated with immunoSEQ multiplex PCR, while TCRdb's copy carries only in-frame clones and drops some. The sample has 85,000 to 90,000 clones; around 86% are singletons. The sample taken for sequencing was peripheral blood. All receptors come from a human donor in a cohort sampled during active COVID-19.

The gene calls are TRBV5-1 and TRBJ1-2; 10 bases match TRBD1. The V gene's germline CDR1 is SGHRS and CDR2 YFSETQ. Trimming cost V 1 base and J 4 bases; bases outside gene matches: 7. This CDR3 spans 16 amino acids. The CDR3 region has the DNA TGCGCCAGCAGCTTGAGACAGGGGGCGCGAGGCTATGGCTACACCTTC. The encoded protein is CASSLRQGARGYGYTF.

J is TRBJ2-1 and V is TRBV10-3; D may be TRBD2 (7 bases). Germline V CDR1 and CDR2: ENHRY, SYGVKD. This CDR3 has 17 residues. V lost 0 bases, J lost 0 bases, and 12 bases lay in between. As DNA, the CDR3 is TGTGCCATCAGTGAGTCCCAGGGAGGGGGCTCCTACAATGAGCAGTTCTTC. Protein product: CAISESQGGGSYNEQFF.

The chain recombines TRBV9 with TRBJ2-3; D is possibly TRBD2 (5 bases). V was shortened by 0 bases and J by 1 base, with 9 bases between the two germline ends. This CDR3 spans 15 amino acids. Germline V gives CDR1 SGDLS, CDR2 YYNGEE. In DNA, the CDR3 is TGTGCCAGCAGCGTAGGTACGAGGGGCACAGATACGCAGTATTTT. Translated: CASSVGTRGTDTQYF. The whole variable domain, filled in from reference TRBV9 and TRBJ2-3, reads DSGVTQTPKHLITATGQRVTLRCSPRSGDLSVYWYQQSLDQGLQFLIQYYNGEERAKGNILERFSAQQFPDLHSELNLSSLELGDSALYFCASSVGTRGTDTQYFGPGTRLTVL.

In nucleotides, the CDR3 is TGTGCCAGCAGCTTACGCTGGGGCAGGGTTACTGAAGCTTTCTTT. The encoded protein is CASSLRWGRVTEAFF. This chain connects TRBV5-4 to TRBJ1-1, with D tentatively TRBD1 (5 bases). The CDR3 consists of 15 residues. Trimming took 2 bases from V and 5 from J, leaving 16 bases between them. CDR1 and CDR2 from the germline V gene are SGHNT and YYREEE (reference sequence).

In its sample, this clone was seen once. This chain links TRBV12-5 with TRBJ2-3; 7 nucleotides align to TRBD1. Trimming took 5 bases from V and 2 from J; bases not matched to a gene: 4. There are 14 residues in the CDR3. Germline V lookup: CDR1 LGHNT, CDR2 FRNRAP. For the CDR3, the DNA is TGTGCTAGTGGTCGGGACAGCCACACAGATACGCAGTATTTT. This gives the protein CASGRDSHTDTQYF.

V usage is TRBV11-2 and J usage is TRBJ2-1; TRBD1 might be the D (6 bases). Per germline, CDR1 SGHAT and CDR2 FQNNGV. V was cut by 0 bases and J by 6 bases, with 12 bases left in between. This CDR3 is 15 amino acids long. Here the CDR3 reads CASSLDFVRGNEQFF. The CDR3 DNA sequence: TGTGCCAGCAGCTTAGATTTCGTCAGGGGCAATGAGCAGTTCTTC.

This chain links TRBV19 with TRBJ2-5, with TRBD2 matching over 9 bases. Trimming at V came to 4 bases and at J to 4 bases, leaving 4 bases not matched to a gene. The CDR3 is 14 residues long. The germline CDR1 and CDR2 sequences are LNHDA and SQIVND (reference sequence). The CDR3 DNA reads TGTGCCAGTAGTAGGGGTAGCGGGAGAGAGACCCAGTACTTC. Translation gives CASSRGSGRETQYF.

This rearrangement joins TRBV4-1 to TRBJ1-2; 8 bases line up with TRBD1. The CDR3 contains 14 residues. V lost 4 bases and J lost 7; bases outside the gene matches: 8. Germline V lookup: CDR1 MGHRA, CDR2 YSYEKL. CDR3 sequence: CASSPWGQASGYTF. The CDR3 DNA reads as TGCGCCAGCAGCCCGTGGGGACAGGCTTCTGGCTACACCTTC.

CDR3 sequence (DNA): TGTGCCATCAGATCCACAGGTACCTTCACTGAAGCTTTCTTT. It translates to CAIRSTGTFTEAFF. The chain has TRBV10-3 and TRBJ1-1; tentatively, D is TRBD1 (5 bases). The CDR3 contains 14 residues. V dropped 6 bases and J dropped 4 bases, with 15 bases sitting between them. Per the germline V gene, CDR1 is ENHRY and CDR2 is SYGVKD.

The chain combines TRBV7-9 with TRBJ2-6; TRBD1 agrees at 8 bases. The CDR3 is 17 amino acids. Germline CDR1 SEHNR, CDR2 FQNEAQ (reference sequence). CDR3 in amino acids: CASALDRALGGANVLTF. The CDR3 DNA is TGTGCTAGCGCGTTGGACAGGGCTTTAGGTGGGGCCAACGTCCTGACTTTC. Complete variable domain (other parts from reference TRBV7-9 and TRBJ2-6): DTGVSQNPRHKITKRGQNVTFRCDPISEHNRLYWYRQTLGQGPEFLTYFQNEAQLEKSRLLSDRFSAERPKGSFSTLEIQRTEQGDSAMYLCASALDRALGGANVLTFGAGSRLTVL.

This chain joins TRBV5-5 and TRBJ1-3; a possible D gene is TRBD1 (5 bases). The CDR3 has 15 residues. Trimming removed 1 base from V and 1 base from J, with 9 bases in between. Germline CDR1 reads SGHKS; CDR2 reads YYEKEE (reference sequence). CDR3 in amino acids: CASSLNPGSGNTIYF. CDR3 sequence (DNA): TGTGCCAGCAGCTTGAATCCAGGGTCTGGAAACACCATATATTTT.